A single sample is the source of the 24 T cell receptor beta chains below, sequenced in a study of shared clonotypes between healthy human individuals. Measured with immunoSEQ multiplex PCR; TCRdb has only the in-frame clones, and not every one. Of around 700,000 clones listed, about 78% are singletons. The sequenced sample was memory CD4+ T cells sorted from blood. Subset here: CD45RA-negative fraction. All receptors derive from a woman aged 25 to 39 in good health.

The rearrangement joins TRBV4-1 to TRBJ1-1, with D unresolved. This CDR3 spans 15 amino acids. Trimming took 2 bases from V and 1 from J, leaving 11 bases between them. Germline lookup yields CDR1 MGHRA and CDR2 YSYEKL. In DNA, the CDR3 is TGCGCCAGCAGCCAAACTTGGAAAGAGAACACTGAAGCTTTCTTT. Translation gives CASSQTWKENTEAFF.

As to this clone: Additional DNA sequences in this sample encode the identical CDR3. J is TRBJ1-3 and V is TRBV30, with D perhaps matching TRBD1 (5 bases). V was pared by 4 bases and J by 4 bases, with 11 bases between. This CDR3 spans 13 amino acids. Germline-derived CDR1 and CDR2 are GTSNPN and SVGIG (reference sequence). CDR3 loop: CAWTGNSGNTIYF. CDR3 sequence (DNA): TGTGCCTGGACAGGGAACTCGGGAAACACCATATATTTT.

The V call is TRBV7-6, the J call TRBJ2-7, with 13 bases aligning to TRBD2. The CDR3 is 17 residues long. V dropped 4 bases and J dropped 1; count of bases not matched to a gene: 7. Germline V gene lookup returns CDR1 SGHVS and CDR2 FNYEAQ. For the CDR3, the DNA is TGTGCCAGCAGCTCAGGGACTAGCGGGATCCTATCCTACGAGCAGTACTTC. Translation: CASSSGTSGILSYEQYF. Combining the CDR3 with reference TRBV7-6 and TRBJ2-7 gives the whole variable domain GAGVSQSPRYKVTKRGQDVALRCDPISGHVSLYWYRQALGQGPEFLTYFNYEAQQDKSGLPNDRFSAERPEGSISTLTIQRTEQRDSAMYRCASSSGTSGILSYEQYFGPGTRLTVT.

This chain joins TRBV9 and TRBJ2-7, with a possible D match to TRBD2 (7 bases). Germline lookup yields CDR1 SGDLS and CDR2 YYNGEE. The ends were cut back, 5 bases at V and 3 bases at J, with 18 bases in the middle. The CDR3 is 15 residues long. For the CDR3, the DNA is TGTGCCAGCAGTTTCGGGGGCGGGAGTGGCTACGAGCAGTACTTC. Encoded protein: CASSFGGGSGYEQYF.

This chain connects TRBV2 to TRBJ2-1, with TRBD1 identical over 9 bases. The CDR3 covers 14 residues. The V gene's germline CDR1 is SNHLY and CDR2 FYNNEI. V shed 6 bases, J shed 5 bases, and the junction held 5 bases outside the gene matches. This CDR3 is CASRIGTGNNEQFF. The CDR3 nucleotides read TGTGCCAGCAGGATAGGGACAGGGAACAATGAGCAGTTCTTC.

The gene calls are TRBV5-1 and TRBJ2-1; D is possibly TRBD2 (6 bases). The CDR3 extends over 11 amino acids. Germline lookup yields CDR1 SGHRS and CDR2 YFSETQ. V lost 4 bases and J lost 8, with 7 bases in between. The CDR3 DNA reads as TGCGCCAGCAGCGGAGGGGATGAGCAGTTCTTC. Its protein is CASSGGDEQFF. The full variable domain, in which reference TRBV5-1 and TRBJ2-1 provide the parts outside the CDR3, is KAGVTQTPRYLIKTRGQQVTLSCSPISGHRSVSWYQQTPGQGLQFLFEYFSETQRNKGNFPGRFSGRQFSNSRSEMNVSTLELGDSALYLCASSGGDEQFFGPGTRLTVL.

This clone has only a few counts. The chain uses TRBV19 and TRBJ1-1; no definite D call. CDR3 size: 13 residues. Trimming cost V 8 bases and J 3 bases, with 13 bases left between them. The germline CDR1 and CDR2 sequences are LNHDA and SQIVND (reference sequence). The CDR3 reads CASGDYEDTEAFF. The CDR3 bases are TGTGCCAGTGGCGATTATGAGGACACTGAAGCTTTCTTT.

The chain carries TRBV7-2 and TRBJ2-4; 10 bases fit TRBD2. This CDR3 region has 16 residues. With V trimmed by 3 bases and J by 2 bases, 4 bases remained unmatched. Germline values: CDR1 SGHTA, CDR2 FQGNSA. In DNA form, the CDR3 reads TGTGCCAGCAGCTTTAGCGGGAGGCAGACCAAAAACATTCAGTACTTC. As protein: CASSFSGRQTKNIQYF.

CDR3: CASSGRTSVNIQYF. DNA of the CDR3: TGTGCCAGCAGTGGGAGGACTAGCGTGAACATTCAGTACTTC. The rearrangement links TRBV2 to TRBJ2-4; TRBD2 aligns across 9 bases. V dropped 4 bases and J dropped 7; count of bases not matched to a gene: 5. This CDR3 has 14 residues. Germline assignment: CDR1 SNHLY and CDR2 FYNNEI. Full variable domain (remainder filled in from reference TRBV2 and TRBJ2-4): EPEVTQTPSHQVTQMGQEVILRCVPISNHLYFYWYRQILGQKVEFLVSFYNNEISEKSEIFDDQFSVERPDGSNFTLKIRSTKLEDSAMYFCASSGRTSVNIQYFGAGTRLSVL.

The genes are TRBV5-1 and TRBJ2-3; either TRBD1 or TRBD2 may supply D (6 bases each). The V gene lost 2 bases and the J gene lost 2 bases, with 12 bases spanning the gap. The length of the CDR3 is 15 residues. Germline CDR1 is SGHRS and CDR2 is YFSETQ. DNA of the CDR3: TGCGCCAGCAGCTTTGGAGGGGGAAACACAGATACGCAGTATTTT. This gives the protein CASSFGGGNTDTQYF.

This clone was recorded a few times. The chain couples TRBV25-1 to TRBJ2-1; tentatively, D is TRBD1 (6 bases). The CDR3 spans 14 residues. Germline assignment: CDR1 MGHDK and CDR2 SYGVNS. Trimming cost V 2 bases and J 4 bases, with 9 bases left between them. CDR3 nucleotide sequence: TGTGCCAGCAGTGAAGACAGGTTTTACAATGAGCAGTTCTTC. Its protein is CASSEDRFYNEQFF.

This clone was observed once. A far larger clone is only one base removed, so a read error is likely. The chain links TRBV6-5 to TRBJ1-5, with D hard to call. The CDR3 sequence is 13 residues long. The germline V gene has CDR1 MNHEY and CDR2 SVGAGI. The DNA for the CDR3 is TGTGTCAGCAGTTACGGTGAGCGTCAGCCCCAGCATTTT. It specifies CVSSYGERQPQHF.

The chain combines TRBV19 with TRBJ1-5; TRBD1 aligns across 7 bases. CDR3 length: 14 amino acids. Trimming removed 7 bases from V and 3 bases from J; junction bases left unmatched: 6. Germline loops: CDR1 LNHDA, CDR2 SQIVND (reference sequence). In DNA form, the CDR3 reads TGTGCCAGTACGACGACAGGGACCAATCAGCCCCAGCATTTT. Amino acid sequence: CASTTTGTNQPQHF. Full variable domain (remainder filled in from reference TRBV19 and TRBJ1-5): DGGITQSPKYLFRKEGQNVTLSCEQNLNHDAMYWYRQDPGQGLRLIYYSQIVNDFQKGDIAEGYSVSREKKESFPLTVTSAQKNPTAFYLCASTTTGTNQPQHFGDGTRLSIL.

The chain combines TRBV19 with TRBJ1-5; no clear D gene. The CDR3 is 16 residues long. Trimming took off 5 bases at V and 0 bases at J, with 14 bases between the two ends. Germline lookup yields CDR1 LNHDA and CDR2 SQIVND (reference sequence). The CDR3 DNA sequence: TGTGCCAGTAGTGTTACGACCCGGGTTAGCAATCAGCCCCAGCATTTT. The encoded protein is CASSVTTRVSNQPQHF.

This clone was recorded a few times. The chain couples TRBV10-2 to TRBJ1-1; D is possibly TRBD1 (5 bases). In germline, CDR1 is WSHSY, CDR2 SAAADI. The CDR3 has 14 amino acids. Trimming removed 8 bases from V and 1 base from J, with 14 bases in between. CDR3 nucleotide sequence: TGCGCCAGCGCACCTAGCAGGGAGAACACTGAAGCTTTCTTT. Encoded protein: CASAPSRENTEAFF.

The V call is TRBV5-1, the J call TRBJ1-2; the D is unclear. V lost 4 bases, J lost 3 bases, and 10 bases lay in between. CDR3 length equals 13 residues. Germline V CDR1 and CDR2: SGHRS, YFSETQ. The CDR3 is CASSIGPHYGYTF. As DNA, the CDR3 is TGCGCCAGCAGCATCGGGCCGCACTATGGCTACACCTTC.

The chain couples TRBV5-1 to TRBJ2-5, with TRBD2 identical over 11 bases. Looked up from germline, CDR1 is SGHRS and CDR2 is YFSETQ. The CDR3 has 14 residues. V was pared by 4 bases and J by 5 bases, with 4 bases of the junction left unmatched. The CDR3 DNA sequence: TGCGCCAGCAGCGCGACTAGCGGGATTGAGACCCAGTACTTC. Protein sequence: CASSATSGIETQYF.

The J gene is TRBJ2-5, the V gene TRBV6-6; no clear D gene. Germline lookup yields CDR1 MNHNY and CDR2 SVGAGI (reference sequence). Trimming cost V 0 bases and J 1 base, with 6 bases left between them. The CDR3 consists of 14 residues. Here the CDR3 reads CASSYSHLQETQYF. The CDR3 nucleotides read TGTGCCAGCAGTTACTCCCACCTCCAAGAGACCCAGTACTTC.

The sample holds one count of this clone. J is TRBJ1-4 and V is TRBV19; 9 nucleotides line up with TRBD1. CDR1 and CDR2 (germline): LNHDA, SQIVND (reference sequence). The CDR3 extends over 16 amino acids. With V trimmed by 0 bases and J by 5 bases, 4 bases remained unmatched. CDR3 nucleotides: TGTGCCAGTAGTATAGATCTGGGGACAGGGAATGAAAAACTGTTTTTT. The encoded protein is CASSIDLGTGNEKLFF.

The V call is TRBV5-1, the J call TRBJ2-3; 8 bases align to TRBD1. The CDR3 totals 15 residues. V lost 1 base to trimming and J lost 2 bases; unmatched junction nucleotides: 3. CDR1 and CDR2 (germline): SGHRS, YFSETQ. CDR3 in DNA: TGCGCCAGCAGCTTGAACAGGGGGTTCACAGATACGCAGTATTTT. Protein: CASSLNRGFTDTQYF.

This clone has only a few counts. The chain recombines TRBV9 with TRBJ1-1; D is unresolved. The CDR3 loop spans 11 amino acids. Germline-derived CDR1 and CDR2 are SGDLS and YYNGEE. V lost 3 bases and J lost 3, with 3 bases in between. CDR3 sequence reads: CASSADTEAFF. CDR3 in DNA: TGTGCCAGCAGCGCGGACACTGAAGCTTTCTTT.

Here the CDR3 DNA reads TGTGCCAGCTCACCAGGGGGCGAGACCCAGTACTTC. Amino acid sequence: CASSPGGETQYF. V and J are TRBV18 and TRBJ1-1; D is perhaps TRBD1 (6 bases). The end of the DNA is better explained by TRBJ2-5, so the J call may be wrong. The CDR3 loop spans 12 amino acids. Germline V gives CDR1 KGHSH, CDR2 LQKENI.

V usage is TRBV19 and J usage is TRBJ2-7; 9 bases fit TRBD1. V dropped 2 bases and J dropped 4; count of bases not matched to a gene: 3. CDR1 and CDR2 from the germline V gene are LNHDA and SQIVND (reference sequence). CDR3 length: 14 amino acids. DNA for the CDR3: TGTGCCAGTAGTATATTGGGACAGGGTTACGAGCAGTACTTC. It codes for CASSILGQGYEQYF. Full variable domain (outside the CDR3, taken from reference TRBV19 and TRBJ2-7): DGGITQSPKYLFRKEGQNVTLSCEQNLNHDAMYWYRQDPGQGLRLIYYSQIVNDFQKGDIAEGYSVSREKKESFPLTVTSAQKNPTAFYLCASSILGQGYEQYFGPGTRLTVT.

CDR3 sequence reads: CASSPGLAGGTRMHEQYF. The CDR3 DNA reads as TGTGCCAGCTCACCGGGACTAGCGGGAGGTACGAGAATGCACGAGCAGTACTTC. V is TRBV18 and J is TRBJ2-7; TRBD2 aligns across 15 bases. Trimming removed 3 bases from V and 5 bases from J; junction bases left unmatched: 11. Germline V CDR1 and CDR2: KGHSH, LQKENI. The CDR3 spans 18 residues.